The clone carrying this TCR beta chain showed up just a few times. Its target is unknown. The CDR3 length is 15 residues. Per the germline V gene, CDR1 is SGHNT and CDR2 is YYREEE (reference sequence). Trimming took 4 bases from V and 4 from J; bases not matched to a gene: 8. The record originates from a study of T cell repertoires in cytomegalovirus infection. Study overall: Both a matching HLA type and CMV infection were indicated by public TCR beta signatures.

Whole-study findings and limits: Based on cumulative public TCR beta family frequency, carriers of CMV plus the relevant HLA were identified. What dominated the ex vivo response were HLA-C-restricted CMV-specific TCR beta clonotypes.

TCRdb recomputed calls from the reads with MiXCR, one row per CDR3 protein. This table has approximately 400,000 distinct CDR3 sequences, roughly 30% appearing once. The chain employs TRBV5-4 and TRBJ2-7; 10 nucleotides agree with TRBD1. The receptor was isolated from a human donor in good health (CMV status not recorded). Some clones in this sample may be carry-over from other donors' samples. The sample taken for sequencing was PBMCs. CDR3 amino acids: CASSDRDRGSYEQYF. Here the CDR3 DNA reads TGTGCCAGCAGCGACCGGGACAGGGGATCATACGAGCAGTACTTC.